This TCR beta chain was captured in a study of T cells in Graves' hyperthyroidism and ophthalmopathy. There were TCR beta CDR3 regions amplified from RNA transcripts. HTBI primers were employed in a first-round RT-PCR of the TCR CDR3. TCRdb analysed the multiplex PCR reads with MiXCR anew, one entry per CDR3 protein. The sample shows about 290,000 distinct CDR3 sequences, roughly a fifth of them seen only once. The CDR3 runs 14 residues. Germline CDR1 SGHRS, CDR2 YFSETQ. V lost 5 bases and J lost 3, with 12 bases in between. This clonotype was counted ten times or more. Sequencing input: blood. This TCR came from a man aged 45 to 65 with Graves' ophthalmopathy. V usage is TRBV5-1 and J usage is TRBJ2-1, with D possibly matching TRBD2 (5 bases). This chain's CDR3 is CASRAGIGYNEQFF. For the CDR3, the DNA is TGCGCCAGCAGAGCCGGGATCGGCTACAATGAGCAGTTCTTC.